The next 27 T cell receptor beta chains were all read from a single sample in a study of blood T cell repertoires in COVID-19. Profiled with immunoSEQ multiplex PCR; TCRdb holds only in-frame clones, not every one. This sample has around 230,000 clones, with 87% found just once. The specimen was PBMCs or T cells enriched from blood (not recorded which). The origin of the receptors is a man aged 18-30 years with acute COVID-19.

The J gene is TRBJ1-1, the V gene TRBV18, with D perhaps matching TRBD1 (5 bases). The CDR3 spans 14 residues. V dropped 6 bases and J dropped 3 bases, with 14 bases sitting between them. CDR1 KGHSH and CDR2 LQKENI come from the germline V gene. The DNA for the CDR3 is TGTGCCAGCTCCCACGGTACAGGATACACTGAAGCTTTCTTT. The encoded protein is CASSHGTGYTEAFF.

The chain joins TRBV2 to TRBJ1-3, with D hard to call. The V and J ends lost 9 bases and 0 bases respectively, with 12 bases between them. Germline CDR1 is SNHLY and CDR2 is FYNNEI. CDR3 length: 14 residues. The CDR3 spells CASADSTSGNTIYF. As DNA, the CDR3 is TGTGCCAGTGCTGACTCAACCTCTGGAAACACCATATATTTT.

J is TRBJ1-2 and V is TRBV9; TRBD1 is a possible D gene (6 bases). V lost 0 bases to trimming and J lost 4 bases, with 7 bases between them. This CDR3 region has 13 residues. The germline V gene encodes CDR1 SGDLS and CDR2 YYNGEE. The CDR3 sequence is CASSVGQAYGYTF. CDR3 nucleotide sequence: TGTGCCAGCAGCGTAGGACAGGCCTATGGCTACACCTTC.

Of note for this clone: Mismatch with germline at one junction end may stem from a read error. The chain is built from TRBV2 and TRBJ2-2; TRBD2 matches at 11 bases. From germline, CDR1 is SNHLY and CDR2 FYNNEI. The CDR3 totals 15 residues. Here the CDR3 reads CASSEGLAGTGELFF. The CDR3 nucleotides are TGTGCCAGCAGCGAAGGACTAGCGGGCACCGGGGAGCTGTTTTTT.

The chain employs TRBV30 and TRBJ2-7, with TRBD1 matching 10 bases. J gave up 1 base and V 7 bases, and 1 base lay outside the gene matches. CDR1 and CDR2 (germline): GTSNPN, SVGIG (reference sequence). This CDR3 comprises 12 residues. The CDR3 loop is CALGQGSYEQYF. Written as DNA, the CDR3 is TGTGCCTTGGGACAGGGGTCCTACGAGCAGTACTTC.

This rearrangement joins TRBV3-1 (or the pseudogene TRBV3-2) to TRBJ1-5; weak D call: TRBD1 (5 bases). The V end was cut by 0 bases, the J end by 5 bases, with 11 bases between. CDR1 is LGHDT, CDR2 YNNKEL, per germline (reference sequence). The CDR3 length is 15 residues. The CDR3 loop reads CASSQDSRVDQPQHF. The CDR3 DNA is TGTGCCAGCAGCCAAGATTCCAGGGTAGATCAGCCCCAGCATTTT.

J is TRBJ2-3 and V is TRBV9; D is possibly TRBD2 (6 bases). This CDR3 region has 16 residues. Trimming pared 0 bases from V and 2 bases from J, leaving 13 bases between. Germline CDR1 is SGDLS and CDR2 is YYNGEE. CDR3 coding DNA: TGTGCCAGCAGCGTAGGTTTGACGGGAGACACAGATACGCAGTATTTT. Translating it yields CASSVGLTGDTDTQYF.

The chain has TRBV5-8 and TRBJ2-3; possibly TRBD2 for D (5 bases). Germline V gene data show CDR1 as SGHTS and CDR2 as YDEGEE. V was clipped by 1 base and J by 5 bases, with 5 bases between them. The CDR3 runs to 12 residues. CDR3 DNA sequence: TGTGCCAGCAGCTTGCGGGGAGATACGCAGTATTTT. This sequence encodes CASSLRGDTQYF. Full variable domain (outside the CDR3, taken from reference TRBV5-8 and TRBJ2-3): EAGVTQSPTHLIKTRGQQATLRCSPISGHTSVYWYQQALGLGLQFLLWYDEGEERNRGNFPPRFSGRQFPNYSSELNVNALELEDSALYLCASSLRGDTQYFGPGTRLTVL.

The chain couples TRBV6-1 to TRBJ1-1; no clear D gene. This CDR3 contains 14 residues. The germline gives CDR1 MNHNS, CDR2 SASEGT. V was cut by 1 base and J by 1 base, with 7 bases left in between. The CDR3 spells CASSEGPTNTEAFF. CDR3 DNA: TGTGCCAGCAGTGAAGGGCCCACGAACACTGAAGCTTTCTTT.

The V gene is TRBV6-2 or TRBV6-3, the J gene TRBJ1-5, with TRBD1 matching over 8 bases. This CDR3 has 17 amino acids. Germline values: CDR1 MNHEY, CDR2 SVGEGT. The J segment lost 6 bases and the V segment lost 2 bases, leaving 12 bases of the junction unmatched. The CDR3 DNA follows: TGTGCCAGCAGTTACCCCCCCAACTCAGGGGGCGGTCAGCCCCAGCATTTT. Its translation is CASSYPPNSGGGQPQHF.

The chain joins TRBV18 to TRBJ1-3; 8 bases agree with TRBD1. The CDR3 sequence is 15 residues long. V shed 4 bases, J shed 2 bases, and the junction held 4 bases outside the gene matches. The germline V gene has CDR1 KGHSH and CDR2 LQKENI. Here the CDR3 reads CASSLSRGPGNTIYF. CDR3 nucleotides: TGTGCCAGCTCACTCTCCAGGGGGCCTGGAAACACCATATATTTT.

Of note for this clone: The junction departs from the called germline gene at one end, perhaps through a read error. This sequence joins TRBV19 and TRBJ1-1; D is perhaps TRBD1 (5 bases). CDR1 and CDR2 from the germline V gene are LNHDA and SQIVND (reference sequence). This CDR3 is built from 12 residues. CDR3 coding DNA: TGTGCCAGTACTATAGCGGGGGGGGAAGCTTTCTTT. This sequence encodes CASTIAGGEAFF.

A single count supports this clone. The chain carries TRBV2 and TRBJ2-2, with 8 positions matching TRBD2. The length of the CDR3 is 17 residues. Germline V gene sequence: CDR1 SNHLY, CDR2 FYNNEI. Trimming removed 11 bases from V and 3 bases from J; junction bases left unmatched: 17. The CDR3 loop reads CASHPVGSGGDTGELFF. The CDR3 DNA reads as TGTGCCTCACACCCCGTGGGCTCGGGGGGGGACACCGGGGAGCTGTTTTTT.

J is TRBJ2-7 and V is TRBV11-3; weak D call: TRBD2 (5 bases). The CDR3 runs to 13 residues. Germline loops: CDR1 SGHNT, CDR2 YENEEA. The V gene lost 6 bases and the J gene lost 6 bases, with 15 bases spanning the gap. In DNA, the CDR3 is TGTGCCAGCAGTCTGACCCCCGAGGGCGAGCAGTACTTC. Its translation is CASSLTPEGEQYF.

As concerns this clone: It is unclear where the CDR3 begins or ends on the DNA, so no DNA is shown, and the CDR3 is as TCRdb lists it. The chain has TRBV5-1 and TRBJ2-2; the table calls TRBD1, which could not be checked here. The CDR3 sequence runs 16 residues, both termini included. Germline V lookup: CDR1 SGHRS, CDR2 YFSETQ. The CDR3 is CASSFSGQGATGELFF.

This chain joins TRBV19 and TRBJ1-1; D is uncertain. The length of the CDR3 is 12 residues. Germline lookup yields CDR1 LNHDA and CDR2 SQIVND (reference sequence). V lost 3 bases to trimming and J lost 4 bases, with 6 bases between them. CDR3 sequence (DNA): TGTGCCAGTAGTATGGGCATCACTGAAGCTTTCTTT. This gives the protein CASSMGITEAFF.

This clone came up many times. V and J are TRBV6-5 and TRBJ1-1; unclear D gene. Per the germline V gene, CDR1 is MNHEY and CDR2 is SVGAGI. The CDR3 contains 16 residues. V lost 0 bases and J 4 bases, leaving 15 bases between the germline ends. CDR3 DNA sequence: TGTGCCAGCAGTTACTCGAAATACGAGGGATTCACTGAAGCTTTCTTT. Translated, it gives CASSYSKYEGFTEAFF.

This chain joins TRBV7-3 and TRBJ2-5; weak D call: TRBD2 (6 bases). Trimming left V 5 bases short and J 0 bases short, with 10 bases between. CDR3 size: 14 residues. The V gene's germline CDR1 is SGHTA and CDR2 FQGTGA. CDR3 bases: TGTGCCAGCAGCCCCGCGGGGTACCAAGAGACCCAGTACTTC. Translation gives CASSPAGYQETQYF.

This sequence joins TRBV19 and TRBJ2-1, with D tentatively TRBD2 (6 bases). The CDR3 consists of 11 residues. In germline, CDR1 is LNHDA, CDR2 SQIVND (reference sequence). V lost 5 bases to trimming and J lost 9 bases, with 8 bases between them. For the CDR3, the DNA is TGTGCCAGTAGTCTAGCGAGTGAGCAGTTCTTC. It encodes CASSLASEQFF.

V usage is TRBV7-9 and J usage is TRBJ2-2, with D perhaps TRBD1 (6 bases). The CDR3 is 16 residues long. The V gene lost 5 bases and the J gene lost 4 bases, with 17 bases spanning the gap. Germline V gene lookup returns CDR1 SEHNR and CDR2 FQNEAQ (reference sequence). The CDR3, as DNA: TGTGCCAGCAGCCCAATTAAAACAGGGTCCACCGGGGAGCTGTTTTTT. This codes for CASSPIKTGSTGELFF. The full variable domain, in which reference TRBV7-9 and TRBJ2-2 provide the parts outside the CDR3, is DTGVSQNPRHKITKRGQNVTFRCDPISEHNRLYWYRQTLGQGPEFLTYFQNEAQLEKSRLLSDRFSAERPKGSFSTLEIQRTEQGDSAMYLCASSPIKTGSTGELFFGEGSRLTVL.

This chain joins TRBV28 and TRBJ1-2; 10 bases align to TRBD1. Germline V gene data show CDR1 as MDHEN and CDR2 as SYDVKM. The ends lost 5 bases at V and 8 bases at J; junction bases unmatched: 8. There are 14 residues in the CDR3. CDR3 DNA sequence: TGTGCCAGCAGTAACGACAGGGGGCTCGACGGCTACACCTTC. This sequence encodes CASSNDRGLDGYTF.

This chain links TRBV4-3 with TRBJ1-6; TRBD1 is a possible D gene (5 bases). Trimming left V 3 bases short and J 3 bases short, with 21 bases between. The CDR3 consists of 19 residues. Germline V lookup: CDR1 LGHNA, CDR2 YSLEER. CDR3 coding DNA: TGCGCCAGCAGCCATGGGCTTGACAGCGCATCAGGCTATAATTCACCCCTCCACTTT. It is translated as CASSHGLDSASGYNSPLHF.

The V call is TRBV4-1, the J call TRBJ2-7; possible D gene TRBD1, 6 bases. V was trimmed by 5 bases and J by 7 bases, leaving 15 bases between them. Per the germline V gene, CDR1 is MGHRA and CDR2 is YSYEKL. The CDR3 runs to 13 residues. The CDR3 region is CASSTRGPQEQYF. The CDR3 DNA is TGCGCCAGCAGCACCAGGGGTCCGCAAGAGCAGTACTTC.

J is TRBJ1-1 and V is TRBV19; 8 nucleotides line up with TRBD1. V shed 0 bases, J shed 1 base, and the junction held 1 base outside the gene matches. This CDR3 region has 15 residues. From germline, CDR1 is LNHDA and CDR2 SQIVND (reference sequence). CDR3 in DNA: TGTGCCAGTAGTATAGATCAGGGGGCGAACACTGAAGCTTTCTTT. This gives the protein CASSIDQGANTEAFF.

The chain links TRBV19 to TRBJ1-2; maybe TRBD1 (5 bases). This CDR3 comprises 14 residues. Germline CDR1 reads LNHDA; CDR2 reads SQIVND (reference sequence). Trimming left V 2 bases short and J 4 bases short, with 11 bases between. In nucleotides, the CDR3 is TGTGCCAGTAGTATAAAGGCTGGGGCCTATGGCTACACCTTC. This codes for CASSIKAGAYGYTF.

CDR3 protein: CASSEPLGTEEIETQYF. CDR3 coding DNA: TGTGCCAGCAGTGAGCCCCTAGGGACAGAGGAGATTGAGACCCAGTACTTC. V is TRBV2 and J is TRBJ2-5; the match to TRBD1 covers 7 bases. Germline CDR1 and CDR2: SNHLY and FYNNEI. CDR3 length equals 17 residues. Trimming at V came to 3 bases and at J to 5 bases, leaving 15 bases not matched to a gene.

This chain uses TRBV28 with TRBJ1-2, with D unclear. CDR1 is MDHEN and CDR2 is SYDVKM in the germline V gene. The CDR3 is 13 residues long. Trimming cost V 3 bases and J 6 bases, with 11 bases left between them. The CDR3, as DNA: TGTGCCAGCAGTTTCTTGGTACGGGATGGCTACACCTTC. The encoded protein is CASSFLVRDGYTF.